These 5 T cell receptor beta chains came from one sample sequenced in a study of T cell changes during pregnancy in multiple sclerosis. Clones were read by immunoSEQ multiplex PCR, and TCRdb kept only the in-frame ones, dropping some. Of around 100,000 clones listed, about 90% are singletons. The sequencing here drew on peripheral blood, taken in the second trimester of pregnancy. Receptors originate from a female donor with multiple sclerosis, enrolled in a pregnancy study.

This clone appeared a single time. This chain links TRBV28 with TRBJ2-6; 7 bases are shared with TRBD1. This CDR3 spans 16 amino acids. V lost 8 bases and J lost 2; bases outside the gene matches: 9. Germline values: CDR1 MDHEN, CDR2 SYDVKM. CDR3 amino acids: CASARQGNTGANVLTF. The CDR3 DNA sequence: TGTGCCAGCGCCCGACAGGGCAATACTGGGGCCAACGTCCTGACTTTC.

The V and J genes are TRBV7-6 and TRBJ2-1; TRBD2 matches at 8 bases. The ends lost 3 bases at V and 2 bases at J; junction bases unmatched: 6. The V gene's germline CDR1 is SGHVS and CDR2 FNYEAQ. The CDR3 is 16 amino acids. The DNA for the CDR3 is TGTGCCAGCAGCTTCGAGCGGGAGAGACCCTACAATGAGCAGTTCTTC. Translation: CASSFERERPYNEQFF.

The chain has TRBV7-8 and TRBJ2-2, with 8 bases matching TRBD2. V dropped 6 bases and J dropped 2; count of bases not matched to a gene: 11. Germline values: CDR1 SGHVS, CDR2 FQNEAQ. The CDR3 has 17 residues. This chain's CDR3 is CASSRGASGRNTGELFF. CDR3 DNA: TGTGCCAGCAGTCGGGGGGCTAGCGGGCGTAACACCGGGGAGCTGTTTTTT. Drawing the rest from reference TRBV7-8 and TRBJ2-2, the complete variable domain is GAGVSQSPRYKVAKRGQDVALRCDPISGHVSLFWYQQALGQGPEFLTYFQNEAQLDKSGLPSDRFFAERPEGSVSTLKIQRTQQEDSAVYLCASSRGASGRNTGELFFGEGSRLTVL.

The chain uses TRBV19 and TRBJ2-5; a weak D match, TRBD1 (6 bases). This CDR3 contains 17 residues. The germline V gene has CDR1 LNHDA and CDR2 SQIVND (reference sequence). Deletions cut 3 bases from V and 1 base from J, with 18 bases between. In nucleotides, the CDR3 is TGTGCCAGTAGTATGTCCCCGGGACACCGACCCCAAGAGACCCAGTACTTC. It is translated as CASSMSPGHRPQETQYF.

V usage is TRBV9 and J usage is TRBJ2-3; 9 bases are shared with TRBD2. The CDR3 totals 16 residues. CDR1 is SGDLS and CDR2 is YYNGEE in the germline V gene. After removal of 0 bases from V and 2 bases from J, the junction contained 4 bases not matched to a gene. The CDR3 DNA is TGTGCCAGCAGCGTAGGGGGCGGGAGGGACACAGATACGCAGTATTTT. Encoded protein: CASSVGGGRDTDTQYF.